The next 30 T cell receptor beta chains were all read from a single sample in a study of blood T cell repertoires in COVID-19. Only in-frame clones appear in the TCRdb table, and some are missing; sequencing was by immunoSEQ multiplex PCR. The sample consists of some 400,000 clones, around nine tenths of them appearing once. The sequenced material came from peripheral blood. These receptors were obtained from a human donor in a cohort sampled during active COVID-19.

The chain has TRBV10-3 and TRBJ2-7, with TRBD1 identical over 7 bases. The CDR3 loop spans 14 amino acids. Germline CDR1 is ENHRY and CDR2 is SYGVKD. V lost 6 bases, J lost 4 bases, and 9 bases stayed unmatched. The CDR3 loop is CAIRGPGTDYEQYF. CDR3 nucleotides: TGTGCCATCAGGGGCCCCGGGACAGATTACGAGCAGTACTTC.

This chain uses TRBV6-1 with TRBJ2-3, with D uncertain. The V gene's germline CDR1 is MNHNS and CDR2 SASEGT. V was shortened by 3 bases and J by 1 base, with 8 bases between the two germline ends. There are 14 residues in the CDR3. The CDR3 protein is CASSERARTDTQYF. In DNA form, the CDR3 reads TGTGCCAGCAGTGAGCGAGCCCGCACAGATACGCAGTATTTT.

This clone has only one observation. The chain employs TRBV5-1 and TRBJ2-1, with D tentatively TRBD1 (5 bases). V was trimmed by 4 bases and J by 15 bases, leaving 23 bases between them. Germline V gene data show CDR1 as SGHRS and CDR2 as YFSETQ. The CDR3 contains 14 residues. The CDR3 is CASSIGEGASRPFF. DNA for the CDR3: TGCGCCAGCAGCATAGGTGAAGGGGCGTCGCGACCGTTCTTC. Drawing the rest from reference TRBV5-1 and TRBJ2-1, the complete variable domain is KAGVTQTPRYLIKTRGQQVTLSCSPISGHRSVSWYQQTPGQGLQFLFEYFSETQRNKGNFPGRFSGRQFSNSRSEMNVSTLELGDSALYLCASSIGEGASRPFFGPGTRLTVL.

The chain employs TRBV7-6 and TRBJ2-7; D unresolved. The V gene lost 0 bases and the J gene lost 8 bases, with 17 bases spanning the gap. The CDR3 length is 15 residues. Germline CDR1 and CDR2: SGHVS and FNYEAQ. CDR3 nucleotide sequence: TGTGCCAGCAGCTTAGCGCCGAGAGGCTTAATTAAGCAGTACTTC. It yields the protein CASSLAPRGLIKQYF.

The rearrangement links TRBV2 to TRBJ2-1; 7 nucleotides align to TRBD2. The CDR3 is 15 amino acids. Per germline, CDR1 SNHLY and CDR2 FYNNEI. With V trimmed by 6 bases and J by 8 bases, 13 bases remained unmatched. CDR3 nucleotides: TGTGCCAGCAGACTCTCCAGAGCGGGGACGGATGAGCAGTTCTTC. Amino acids: CASRLSRAGTDEQFF.

V and J are TRBV6-5 and TRBJ2-3, with D possibly being TRBD2 (6 bases). The germline V gene encodes CDR1 MNHEY and CDR2 SVGAGI. Trimming took 6 bases from V and 2 from J, leaving 9 bases between them. CDR3 length: 13 amino acids. CDR3 nucleotides: TGTGCCAGCAGGGAGGGCTACACAGATACGCAGTATTTT. It encodes CASREGYTDTQYF.

V is TRBV30 and J is TRBJ1-2; possible D gene TRBD1, 5 bases. V was clipped by 0 bases and J by 8 bases, with 16 bases between them. Germline V gives CDR1 GTSNPN, CDR2 SVGIG (reference sequence). CDR3 length: 14 amino acids. In DNA form, the CDR3 reads TGTGCCTGGAGTGTACTCAGGAGGGGCGGCGGCTACACCTTC. Protein: CAWSVLRRGGGYTF.

The chain links TRBV11-3 to TRBJ2-1, with a possible D match to TRBD2 (5 bases). V lost 1 base, J lost 3 bases, and 7 bases lay in between. Germline values: CDR1 SGHNT, CDR2 YENEEA. The CDR3 is made up of 14 amino acids. The CDR3 loop reads CASSLAGVYNEQFF. The CDR3 coding sequence is TGTGCCAGCAGCTTAGCCGGGGTCTACAATGAGCAGTTCTTC.

This chain links TRBV11-3 with TRBJ1-1, with 10 nucleotides matching TRBD1. J gave up 10 bases and V 5 bases, and 7 bases lay outside the gene matches. Germline V gene lookup returns CDR1 SGHNT and CDR2 YENEEA. This CDR3 region has 13 residues. CDR3 loop: CASSPSGQGTAFF. The CDR3 DNA is TGTGCCAGCAGCCCCTCGGGACAGGGGACAGCTTTCTTT.

The V and J genes are TRBV5-5 and TRBJ1-5, with D possibly TRBD1 on 5 matching bases. The CDR3 extends over 15 amino acids. Germline V CDR1 and CDR2: SGHKS, YYEKEE (reference sequence). V lost 2 bases and J 4 bases, leaving 13 bases between the germline ends. Here the CDR3 reads CASSFTDRVNQPQHF. Here the CDR3 DNA reads TGTGCCAGCAGCTTCACCGACAGAGTTAATCAGCCCCAGCATTTT.

This chain connects TRBV29-1 to TRBJ1-1; 7 bases are a match to TRBD1. Germline V CDR1 and CDR2: SQVTM, ANQGSEA. CDR3 size: 12 residues. J was trimmed by 11 bases and V by 6 bases; bases with no gene match: 12. The CDR3 loop is CSVLEQGLEAFF. The CDR3 DNA is TGCAGCGTGCTCGAACAGGGGCTTGAGGCTTTCTTT.

The rearrangement uses TRBV7-6 and TRBJ2-3; D is ambiguous. V shed 5 bases and J shed 8 bases, with 14 bases lying between them. The CDR3 loop spans 13 amino acids. Looked up from germline, CDR1 is SGHVS and CDR2 is FNYEAQ. CDR3 loop: CASSVAHESTQYF. CDR3 sequence (DNA): TGTGCCAGCAGCGTTGCCCACGAGAGTACGCAGTATTTT. Together with reference TRBV7-6 and TRBJ2-3, the CDR3 gives the full variable domain: GAGVSQSPRYKVTKRGQDVALRCDPISGHVSLYWYRQALGQGPEFLTYFNYEAQQDKSGLPNDRFSAERPEGSISTLTIQRTEQRDSAMYRCASSVAHESTQYFGPGTRLTVL.

This clone was recorded once. The gene calls are TRBV7-9 and TRBJ1-2; 7 positions match TRBD1. The J segment lost 1 base and the V segment lost 6 bases, leaving 5 bases of the junction unmatched. Per the germline V gene, CDR1 is SEHNR and CDR2 is FQNEAQ (reference sequence). The CDR3 has 14 amino acids. CDR3 region: CASSSGQNNYGYTF. In DNA, the CDR3 is TGTGCCAGCAGTTCGGGACAGAATAACTATGGCTACACCTTC. The full variable domain, completed using reference TRBV7-9 and TRBJ1-2, is DTGVSQNPRHKITKRGQNVTFRCDPISEHNRLYWYRQTLGQGPEFLTYFQNEAQLEKSRLLSDRFSAERPKGSFSTLEIQRTEQGDSAMYLCASSSGQNNYGYTFGSGTRLTVV.

The chain has TRBV28 and TRBJ1-2, with 10 bases lining up with TRBD1. J lost 3 bases, V lost 8 bases, and 18 bases had no gene match. This CDR3 spans 18 amino acids. The germline V gene encodes CDR1 MDHEN and CDR2 SYDVKM. As DNA, the CDR3 is TGTGCCAGCCGGGTGATCCAGACAGGGGGCTATATGGACTATGGCTACACCTTC. Residues: CASRVIQTGGYMDYGYTF.

This sequence joins TRBV30 and TRBJ2-1; 11 bases fit TRBD2. The CDR3 has 14 amino acids. J was trimmed by 3 bases and V by 4 bases; bases with no gene match: 2. Germline V gives CDR1 GTSNPN, CDR2 SVGIG (reference sequence). For the CDR3, the DNA is TGTGCCTGGACTAGCGGGAGGAGCTACAATGAGCAGTTCTTC. As protein: CAWTSGRSYNEQFF.

The CDR3 coding sequence is TGTGCCAGTACCCCCCCGAGCCCCATCCCCAATGAGCAGTTCTTC. The encoded protein is CASTPPSPIPNEQFF. The V gene is TRBV19, the J gene TRBJ2-1; D not certain. Trimming left V 7 bases short and J 6 bases short, with 19 bases between. Germline V gives CDR1 LNHDA, CDR2 SQIVND (reference sequence). The CDR3 extends over 15 amino acids.

The chain carries TRBV28 and TRBJ1-5, with TRBD1 identical over 7 bases. Trimming cost V 4 bases and J 1 base; bases outside gene matches: 4. CDR3 length equals 15 residues. Germline CDR1 is MDHEN and CDR2 is SYDVKM. The CDR3 here is CASSYRGVSNQPQHF. The CDR3 DNA sequence: TGTGCCAGCAGTTACAGGGGAGTCAGCAATCAGCCCCAGCATTTT.

This chain connects TRBV19 to TRBJ2-3; possible D gene TRBD1, 6 bases. V lost 10 bases to trimming and J lost 9 bases, with 20 bases between them. This CDR3 comprises 13 residues. Per germline, CDR1 LNHDA and CDR2 SQIVND (reference sequence). In DNA, the CDR3 is TGTGCCACCCAAACGAGACAGGCGAGGACGCAGTATTTT. Translating it yields CATQTRQARTQYF.

This sequence joins TRBV2 and TRBJ2-7; TRBD1 might be the D (6 bases). Trimming stripped 6 bases from V and 1 base from J, with 10 bases between. Germline CDR1 reads SNHLY; CDR2 reads FYNNEI. CDR3 length: 13 residues. CDR3 bases: TGTGCCAGCAGGGTGGACAGATCCTACGAGCAGTACTTC. Translation: CASRVDRSYEQYF.

The chain recombines TRBV19 with TRBJ2-5, with D perhaps matching TRBD1 (5 bases). Trimming took off 3 bases at V and 0 bases at J, with 8 bases between the two ends. Looked up from germline, CDR1 is LNHDA and CDR2 is SQIVND (reference sequence). The CDR3 is 14 residues long. The CDR3: CASSMGRYQETQYF. DNA for the CDR3: TGTGCCAGTAGTATGGGGCGGTACCAAGAGACCCAGTACTTC.

J is TRBJ2-1 and V is TRBV6-5; D call uncertain. The germline V and J ends were trimmed by 7 bases and 9 bases, with 19 bases remaining between them. This CDR3 has 14 residues. The germline gives CDR1 MNHEY, CDR2 SVGAGI. This CDR3 reads CASTPLDSMAEQFF. The CDR3 DNA sequence: TGTGCCAGCACCCCCCTAGATAGTATGGCTGAGCAGTTCTTC.

The CDR3 sequence: CASSQAGQFGEQFF. The CDR3 DNA reads as TGTGCCAGCAGCCAAGCAGGCCAGTTTGGTGAGCAGTTCTTC. The chain has TRBV3-1 (or the pseudogene TRBV3-2) and TRBJ2-1; D is uncertain. The CDR3 is 14 amino acids. V was shortened by 1 base and J by 9 bases, with 13 bases between the two germline ends. Germline V CDR1 and CDR2: LGHDT, YNNKEL (reference sequence).

This clone was seen once. CDR3 residues: CASSSYRGQNDEQYF. The CDR3 nucleotides read TGTGCCAGCAGCTCTTACAGGGGGCAAAATGACGAGCAGTACTTC. V is TRBV7-9 and J is TRBJ2-7; 9 bases fit TRBD1. CDR1 SEHNR and CDR2 FQNEAQ come from the germline V gene (reference sequence). The CDR3 has 15 residues. V shed 4 bases and J 5 bases; nucleotides not matched to a gene: 9.

Written as DNA, the CDR3 is TGCGCCAGCAGCCCGGGACAGGGACAACCGATCGCCTATGGCTACACCTTC. Translated: CASSPGQGQPIAYGYTF. This rearrangement joins TRBV4-1 to TRBJ1-2; TRBD1 matches 9 bases. Losses at the gene ends were 4 bases for V and 4 bases for J; bases not matched to a gene: 13. This CDR3 contains 17 residues. Germline V gene lookup returns CDR1 MGHRA and CDR2 YSYEKL.

The table lists this clone with a count of one. The V call is TRBV5-1, the J call TRBJ1-5, with D unresolved. This CDR3 has 13 amino acids. Germline V lookup: CDR1 SGHRS, CDR2 YFSETQ. The V and J ends lost 7 bases and 9 bases respectively, with 17 bases between them. CDR3 residues: CASGKDSHAPQHF. As DNA, the CDR3 is TGCGCCAGCGGTAAGGACTCTCACGCGCCCCAGCATTTT.

The J gene is TRBJ1-2, the V gene TRBV29-1; 8 bases align to TRBD1. CDR1 is SQVTM, CDR2 ANQGSEA, per germline. This CDR3 contains 13 residues. After removal of 5 bases from V and 2 bases from J, the junction contained 4 bases not matched to a gene. Written as DNA, the CDR3 is TGCAGCGTTCTCTACAGGGGGAACTATGGCTACACCTTC. Its translation: CSVLYRGNYGYTF. Complete variable domain (other parts from reference TRBV29-1 and TRBJ1-2): SAVISQKPSRDICQRGTSLTIQCQVDSQVTMMFWYRQQPGQSLTLIATANQGSEATYESGFVIDKFPISRPNLTFSTLTVSNMSPEDSSIYLCSVLYRGNYGYTFGSGTRLTVV.

The rearrangement joins TRBV28 to TRBJ1-2; no firm D call. Trimming took off 5 bases at V and 5 bases at J, with 12 bases between the two ends. Germline V CDR1 and CDR2: MDHEN, SYDVKM. There are 13 residues in the CDR3. CDR3: CASSLAGVYGYTF. CDR3 DNA: TGTGCCAGCAGTCTCGCCGGGGTATATGGCTACACCTTC.

This clone has only a few counts. The chain links TRBV11-2 to TRBJ2-1, with 14 bases matching TRBD2. CDR1 and CDR2 from the germline V gene are SGHAT and FQNNGV. CDR3 length: 15 amino acids. V was clipped by 6 bases and J by 5 bases; unmatched bases: 3. The CDR3 spells CASRGLAGVHNEQFF. CDR3 DNA sequence: TGTGCCAGCAGGGGACTAGCGGGAGTCCACAATGAGCAGTTCTTC.

This clone showed up just once. The same CDR3 can be traced to other DNA sequences in this sample. The CDR3 spells CASSGDSNTGELFF. The CDR3 DNA reads TGTGCCAGCAGCGGAGATTCTAACACCGGGGAGCTGTTTTTT. The V call is TRBV2, the J call TRBJ2-2; D ambiguous. Deletions cut 6 bases from V and 2 bases from J, with 10 bases between. This CDR3 is 14 amino acids long. Germline V gives CDR1 SNHLY, CDR2 FYNNEI.

The chain carries TRBV6-4 and TRBJ2-1; no definite D call. The CDR3 is made up of 14 amino acids. V was cut by 3 bases and J by 9 bases, with 15 bases left in between. CDR1 and CDR2 from the germline V gene are MRHNA and SNTAGT. Here the CDR3 DNA reads TGTGCCAGCAGTGAAGTGGGCCCCTTGGGTGAGCAGTTCTTC. Translated: CASSEVGPLGEQFF.